This is a list of T cell receptor beta chains from one sample in a study of T cell changes during pregnancy in multiple sclerosis. Clones were sequenced by immunoSEQ multiplex PCR, and TCRdb holds only the in-frame ones, with some missing. The sample lists approximately 99,000 clones, over 75% occurring once. The source was peripheral blood, collected in the second trimester of pregnancy. The receptors were gathered from a female donor in good health, enrolled as a control in a pregnancy study. The CDR3 runs from the conserved cysteine through the conserved F or W. The D gene is left open where the match is weak. Expanded clones get a size class; other rows say once, few or many, or leave the size out.

j_gene,abundance,d_gene,v_gene,CDR3nt,CDR3aa
TRBJ2-2,.,TRBD1,TRBV7-9,TGTGCCAGCAGCCACCGAGACAGGGGTGGACCCGGGGAGCTGTTTTTT,CASSHRDRGGPGELFF
TRBJ1-5,once,TRBD1,TRBV23-1,TGCGCCAGCGGAACAAAAGGGACAGGCAATCAGCCCCAGCATTTT,CASGTKGTGNQPQHF
TRBJ1-2,.,.,TRBV19,TGTGCCAGTAGCGCCTTGACAGCTAACTATGGCTACACCTTC,CASSALTANYGYTF
TRBJ2-7,.,TRBD2,TRBV6-1,TGTGCCAGCAGCCTACAGCGGGAGCGCGAGCAGTACTTC,CASSLQREREQYF
TRBJ1-1,few,.,TRBV13,TGTGCCAGCAGCTTCTCCACTGAAGCTTTCTTT,CASSFSTEAFF
TRBJ2-7,.,TRBD1,TRBV13,TGTGCCAGCTCGTTGACAGGGGGTACCGGCTACGAGCAGTACTTC,CASSLTGGTGYEQYF
TRBJ2-7,.,.,TRBV19,TGTGCCAGTAGGAGCAACTACGAGCAGTACTTC,CASRSNYEQYF
TRBJ2-3,.,TRBD2,TRBV27,TGTGCCAGCAGTTTATTTAGCGGGAGGTTCTCTAGCACAGATACGCAGTATTTT,CASSLFSGRFSSTDTQYF
TRBJ2-1,.,TRBD2,TRBV10-3,TGTGCCATCAGTCTAGGGACTACCAGGGACTACAATGAGCAGTTCTTC,CAISLGTTRDYNEQFF
TRBJ1-2,few,TRBD1,TRBV4-3,TGCGCCAGCAGCCAACTACAGGGGGCCTATGGCTACACCTTC,CASSQLQGAYGYTF
TRBJ2-1,.,TRBD2,TRBV6-5,TGTGCCAGCAGTCCTAGCGGGGGGGCCGGGGAGCAGTTCTTC,CASSPSGGAGEQFF
TRBJ2-7,.,.,TRBV18,TGTGCCAGCTCACCCGAGTCCTCCTACGAGCAGTACTTC,CASSPESSYEQYF
TRBJ2-3,.,.,TRBV7-6,TGTGCCAGCAGCTTAGCGGCGGGGGCCCGCACAGATACGCAGTATTTT,CASSLAAGARTDTQYF
TRBJ1-1,.,.,TRBV14,TGTGCCAGCAGCCCCCGGGTTTTCACTGAAGCTTTCTTT,CASSPRVFTEAFF
TRBJ2-7,.,TRBD2,TRBV5-1,TGCGCCAGCAGCTTGCGGACTAGCGGGTTTTCACTAGACGAGCAGTACTTC,CASSLRTSGFSLDEQYF
TRBJ2-2,.,TRBD2,TRBV4-1,TGCGCCAGCAGCCAAGTTCGGGGGGGCTTCGGGGAGCTGTTTTTT,CASSQVRGGFGELFF
TRBJ1-1,.,.,TRBV7-2,TGTGCCAGCAGCCCATCAGGGGAGACTGAAGCTTTCTTT,CASSPSGETEAFF
TRBJ1-1,.,.,TRBV14,TGTGCCAGCAGCCAAGAGGTACAGTACACTGAAGCTTTCTTT,CASSQEVQYTEAFF
TRBJ1-2,.,TRBD1,TRBV27,TGTGCCAGCAGTCCAGGGACAGCCCTGTGGGATGGCTACACCTTC,CASSPGTALWDGYTF
TRBJ2-5,few,.,TRBV7-7,TGTGCTAGCAGCAACAGGATCCAAGAGACCCAGTACTTC,CASSNRIQETQYF
TRBJ2-1,.,TRBD2,TRBV29-1,TGTCTAGCGGGACCTCCGAACAATGAGCAGTTCTTC,CLAGPPNNEQFF
TRBJ2-1,.,.,TRBV29-1,TGCAGCGTGGAGTACAATGAGCAGTTCTTC,CSVEYNEQFF
TRBJ1-2,.,TRBD1,TRBV25-1,TGTGCCAGCAGTGAAGGGACAGGGGCCTTTAGGGGCTACACCTTC,CASSEGTGAFRGYTF
TRBJ2-5,.,.,TRBV4-3,TGCGCCAGCAGCCAAGATTGGGTTGTGGGGCTCCAAGAGACCCAGTACTTC,CASSQDWVVGLQETQYF
TRBJ2-5,.,TRBD2,TRBV5-5,TGTGCCAGCAGCCAAGATCGGGGGGGCCAAGAGACCCAGTACTTC,CASSQDRGGQETQYF
TRBJ2-7,.,.,TRBV20-1,TGCAGTGCTAGAGGTAGTCGCGAGCAGTACTTC,CSARGSREQYF
TRBJ1-5,.,TRBD1,TRBV27,TGTGCCAGCAGTTCCCGCCAGGGGGTCTATCAGCCCCAGCATTTT,CASSSRQGVYQPQHF
TRBJ1-2,.,TRBD1,TRBV6-1,TGTGCCAGCAGTGAATCAGGGGGCGGCTATGGCTACACCTTC,CASSESGGGYGYTF
TRBJ1-1,.,.,TRBV2,TGTGCCAGCAGCGCGGGACGGATGAACACTGAAGCTTTCTTT,CASSAGRMNTEAFF
TRBJ1-6,.,TRBD1,TRBV14,TGTGCCAGCAGCCGTTCGGGACAGGGGGATTTACGGTATAATTCACCCCTCCACTTT,CASSRSGQGDLRYNSPLHF
TRBJ1-1,.,.,TRBV29-1,TGCAGTACCCCGGAGGTCGGGAACACTGAAGCTTTCTTT,CSTPEVGNTEAFF
TRBJ1-1,.,.,TRBV11-2,TGTGCCAGCAGCTCCGGTAACACTGAAGCTTTCTTT,CASSSGNTEAFF
TRBJ2-5,.,TRBD1,TRBV4-1,TGCGCCAGCAGAATATCCGAGACAGGGGGGTCAGAGACCCAGTACTTC,CASRISETGGSETQYF
TRBJ2-3,.,.,TRBV9,TGTGCCAGCAGCGTAGGGGCCCACACAGATACGCAGTATTTT,CASSVGAHTDTQYF
TRBJ1-1,.,.,TRBV5-4,TGTGCCAGCAGCACCAAGAGTGGTTGGACTGAAGCTTTCTTT,CASSTKSGWTEAFF
TRBJ1-2,.,TRBD1,TRBV7-2,TGTGCCACTCCGGACAGGAGATATGGCTACACCTTC,CATPDRRYGYTF
TRBJ1-2,few,.,TRBV11-2,TGTGCCAGCAGCTTAGCAGTACCTGGCTACACCTTC,CASSLAVPGYTF
TRBJ1-1,few,.,TRBV7-9,TGTGCCAGCAGCCGACAGGCACCGAACACTGAAGCTTTCTTT,CASSRQAPNTEAFF
TRBJ1-3,once,TRBD1,TRBV6-5,TGTGCCAGTGGGGACAGACAATCTGGAAACACCATATATTTT,CASGDRQSGNTIYF
TRBJ2-3,once,TRBD2,TRBV6-4,TGTGCCAGCAGTGAGATAGCGGGAGATACGCAGTATTTT,CASSEIAGDTQYF
TRBJ1-4,.,.,TRBV5-1,TGCGCCAGCAGCTTAGGGGTAACTAATGAAAAACTGTTTTTT,CASSLGVTNEKLFF
TRBJ2-5,.,.,TRBV5-1,TGCGCCAGCCAGCGTGGGCGGGGCCAAGAGACCCAGTACTTC,CASQRGRGQETQYF
TRBJ1-1,.,.,TRBV11-3,TGTGCCAGCAGCTCCGGACAGTACACTGAAGCTTTCTTT,CASSSGQYTEAFF
TRBJ2-7,few,.,TRBV6-5,TGTGCCAGCAGTGCGCGGGACTACGAGCAGTACTTC,CASSARDYEQYF
TRBJ1-6,.,TRBD1,TRBV6-1,TGTGCCAGCAGTGTTGGGACAGCTTACTATAATTCACCCCTCCACTTT,CASSVGTAYYNSPLHF
TRBJ2-3,.,.,TRBV9,TGTGCCAGCAGCCCCCGGGGAGATACGCAGTATTTT,CASSPRGDTQYF
TRBJ2-7,.,TRBD2,TRBV25-1,TGTGCCAGCAGTGAATCCCGCGGGGGGTACGAGCAGTACTTC,CASSESRGGYEQYF
TRBJ2-5,.,TRBD2,TRBV5-1,TGCGCCAGCAGCTTGGACAGTCGGGGGGGTACCGGGGGTGAAGAGACCCAGTACTTC,CASSLDSRGGTGGEETQYF